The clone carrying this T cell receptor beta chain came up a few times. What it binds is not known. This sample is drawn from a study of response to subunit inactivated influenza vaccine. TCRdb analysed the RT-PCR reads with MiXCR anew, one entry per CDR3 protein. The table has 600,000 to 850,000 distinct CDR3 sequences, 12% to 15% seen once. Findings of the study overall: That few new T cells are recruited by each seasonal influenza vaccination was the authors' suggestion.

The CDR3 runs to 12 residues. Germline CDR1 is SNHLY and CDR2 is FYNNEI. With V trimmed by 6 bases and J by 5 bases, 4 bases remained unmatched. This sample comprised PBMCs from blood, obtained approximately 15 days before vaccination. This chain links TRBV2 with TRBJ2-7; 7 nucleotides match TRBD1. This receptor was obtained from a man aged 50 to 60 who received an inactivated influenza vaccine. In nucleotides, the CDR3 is TGTGCCAGCAGACGAGACAGGGACGAGCAGTACTTC. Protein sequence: CASRRDRDEQYF.